Listed below are T cell receptor beta chains from one sample, sequenced in a study of PD-1 blockade in classical Hodgkin lymphoma. Assay used: immunoSEQ multiplex PCR; TCRdb lists only in-frame clones, some missing. The data hold about 14,000 clones, with about 82% observed a single time. The sequenced sample was peripheral blood mononuclear cells (PBMCs), obtained at baseline. Source of these receptors: a human donor with classical Hodgkin lymphoma. Each CDR3 is given with its conserved first and last residue. The order of the fields is D gene, clone size, V gene, J gene, CDR3 protein, CDR3 DNA. The D gene is left open where the match is weak. Expanded clones are given a class, and other clones once, few, many or no size at all.

TRBD2	.	TRBV7-9	TRBJ2-2	CASSSTSGRPGELFF	TGTGCCAGCAGCTCGACTAGCGGGAGACCCGGGGAGCTGTTTTTT
.	.	TRBV2	TRBJ1-5	CASKLARVSNQPQHF	TGTGCCAGCAAACTAGCCAGGGTTAGCAATCAGCCCCAGCATTTT
.	.	TRBV28	TRBJ1-5	CASSKTRGPSQPQHF	TGTGCCAGCAGTAAAACCCGGGGCCCTAGTCAGCCCCAGCATTTT
.	.	TRBV9	TRBJ1-4	CASSVEGSLEEKLFF	TGTGCCAGCAGCGTAGAAGGCAGCCTAGAAGAAAAACTGTTTTTT
.	.	TRBV6-1	TRBJ1-1	CASSPNWNTEAFF	TGTGCCAGCAGCCCCAATTGGAACACTGAAGCTTTCTTT
.	.	TRBV28	TRBJ1-6	CASSVDSSYNSPLHF	TGTGCCAGCAGTGTGGACAGCTCCTATAATTCACCCCTCCACTTT
TRBD1	.	TRBV30	TRBJ1-5	CAWRGGQPNQPQHF	TGTGCCTGGAGGGGGGGACAGCCCAATCAGCCCCAGCATTTT
TRBD2	.	TRBV5-6	TRBJ2-7	CASSFGASGSYEQYF	TGTGCCAGCAGCTTCGGAGCTAGCGGATCCTACGAGCAGTACTTC
.	.	TRBV4-1	TRBJ2-3	CASSQTGLFTDTQYF	TGCGCCAGCAGCCAGACGGGACTCTTCACAGATACGCAGTATTTT
TRBD1	few	TRBV4-1	TRBJ1-5	CASSSGTGLGAQHF	TGCGCCAGCAGCTCCGGGACAGGGTTAGGAGCCCAGCATTTT
TRBD1	once	TRBV19	TRBJ2-7	CASSIRQGTYEQYF	TGTGCCAGTAGTATACGACAGGGGACCTACGAGCAGTACTTC
TRBD1	.	TRBV9	TRBJ2-5	CASTPGQGYQETQYF	TGTGCCAGCACTCCCGGACAGGGTTACCAAGAGACCCAGTACTTC
.	once	TRBV2	TRBJ2-5	CASSFSGIRGETQYF	TGTGCCAGCAGTTTTAGCGGAATAAGGGGAGAGACCCAGTACTTC
.	.	TRBV11-2	TRBJ2-3	CASSLAVALYGDTQYF	TGTGCCAGCAGCTTAGCGGTAGCCCTCTACGGTGATACGCAGTATTTT
.	once	TRBV6-6	TRBJ1-2	CASTLGGAGGYTF	TGTGCCAGCACTTTGGGGGGGGCAGGCGGCTACACCTTC
.	.	TRBV29-1	TRBJ2-1	CSVELEGRSSYNEQFF	TGCAGCGTTGAATTAGAAGGGAGAAGCTCCTACAATGAGCAGTTCTTC
.	.	TRBV7-9	TRBJ2-1	CASSQQGLILNEQFF	TGTGCCAGCAGCCAGCAGGGACTTATCCTAAATGAGCAGTTCTTC
.	.	TRBV29-1	TRBJ2-3	CSTEDINTDTQYF	TGCAGCACCGAGGACATTAACACAGATACGCAGTATTTT
.	.	TRBV7-9	TRBJ1-1	CASSFSGNEAFF	TGTGCCAGCAGCTTTTCGGGGAATGAAGCTTTCTTT
.	.	TRBV7-8	TRBJ1-4	CASSLSVETNEKLFF	TGTGCCAGCAGCTTATCAGTTGAAACTAATGAAAAACTGTTTTTT
TRBD1	.	TRBV19	TRBJ1-2	CASSIGTGGRGYTF	TGTGCCAGTAGTATAGGGACAGGGGGCCGCGGCTACACCTTC
.	few	TRBV15	TRBJ2-1	CATSKNSYNEQFF	TGTGCCACCAGCAAGAACTCCTACAATGAGCAGTTCTTC
.	.	TRBV28	TRBJ1-1	CASSSVWGANTEAFF	TGTGCCAGCAGCTCCGTGTGGGGGGCCAACACTGAAGCTTTCTTT
TRBD2	.	TRBV5-6	TRBJ2-2	CASRSGLVGTGELFF	TGTGCCAGCAGATCGGGACTAGTTGGCACCGGGGAGCTGTTTTTT
TRBD2	.	TRBV29-1	TRBJ2-3	CSVETKAGVFPDTQYF	TGCAGCGTTGAAACAAAGGCGGGAGTGTTCCCAGATACGCAGTATTTT
TRBD2	.	TRBV5-6	TRBJ2-1	CASSLKGRGTSGRNEQFF	TGTGCCAGCAGCTTGAAGGGTCGGGGGACTAGCGGGAGGAATGAGCAGTTCTTC
TRBD1	.	TRBV27	TRBJ1-2	CASSSGGKWNYGYTF	TGTGCCAGCAGTTCAGGGGGGAAATGGAACTATGGCTACACCTTC
.	.	TRBV29-1	TRBJ2-1	CSVAGTNYYNEQFF	TGCAGCGTTGCCGGGACCAATTACTACAATGAGCAGTTCTTC
TRBD2	.	TRBV13	TRBJ2-3	CASSSFVAGAYTDTQYF	TGTGCCAGCAGCTCATTTGTAGCGGGAGCTTACACAGATACGCAGTATTTT
.	.	TRBV27	TRBJ2-1	CASSLSPGHPTGNEQFF	TGTGCCAGCAGTTTGTCGCCCGGACACCCTACGGGTAATGAGCAGTTCTTC
.	.	TRBV19	TRBJ2-7	CASSIYPGYEQYF	TGTGCCAGTAGTATATATCCCGGCTACGAGCAGTACTTC
.	.	TRBV4-1	TRBJ1-1	CASSQGWTENTEAFF	TGCGCCAGCAGCCAAGGTTGGACAGAGAACACTGAAGCTTTCTTT
.	.	TRBV11-2	TRBJ1-2	CASSPANYGYTF	TGTGCCAGCAGCCCAGCCAACTATGGCTACACCTTC
.	.	TRBV6-5	TRBJ2-2	CASSYKPLGGELFF	TGTGCCAGCAGTTACAAGCCGCTGGGCGGGGAGCTGTTTTTT
.	.	TRBV30	TRBJ2-7	CAWQSAQTSYEQYF	TGTGCCTGGCAATCGGCACAAACCTCCTACGAGCAGTACTTC
.	.	TRBV21-1	TRBJ2-6	CASRDRGRPGANVLTF	TGTGCCAGCAGAGACAGGGGGCGGCCTGGGGCCAACGTCCTGACTTTC
.	few	TRBV27	TRBJ2-7	CASSAFGGRFEVRQYF	TGTGCCAGCAGTGCCTTCGGGGGGCGCTTCGAAGTACGGCAGTACTTC
TRBD1	once	TRBV28	TRBJ1-3	CASRGQGVPTIYF	TGTGCCAGCAGGGGACAGGGGGTCCCCACCATATATTTT
.	.	TRBV7-6	TRBJ2-5	CASSLIAGSETQYF	TGTGCCAGCAGCTTAATTGCCGGGTCAGAGACCCAGTACTTC
.	.	TRBV4-1	TRBJ1-1	CASSPQGYTEAFF	TGCGCCAGCAGCCCTCAGGGTTACACTGAAGCTTTCTTT
.	.	TRBV4-1	TRBJ1-3	CASSQQQISGNTIYF	TGCGCCAGCAGCCAACAACAGATCTCTGGAAACACCATATATTTT
TRBD2	.	TRBV4-3	TRBJ2-1	CASSQELAGTNEQFF	TGCGCCAGCAGCCAAGAACTAGCGGGGACTAATGAGCAGTTCTTC
.	.	TRBV28	TRBJ2-2	CASSSPWVTGELFF	TGTGCCAGCAGCTCCCCATGGGTCACCGGGGAGCTGTTTTTT